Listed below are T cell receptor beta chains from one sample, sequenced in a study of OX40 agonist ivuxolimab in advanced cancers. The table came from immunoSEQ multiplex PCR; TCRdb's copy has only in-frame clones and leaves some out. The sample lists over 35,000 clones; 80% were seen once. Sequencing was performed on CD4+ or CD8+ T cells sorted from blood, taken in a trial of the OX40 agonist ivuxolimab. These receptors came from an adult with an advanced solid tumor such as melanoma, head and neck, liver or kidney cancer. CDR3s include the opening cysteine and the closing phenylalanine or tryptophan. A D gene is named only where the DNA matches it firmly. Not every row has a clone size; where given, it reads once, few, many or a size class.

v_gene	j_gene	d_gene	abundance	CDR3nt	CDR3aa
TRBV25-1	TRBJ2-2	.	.	TGTGCCAGCAGTGGGAGACTAGGACAAATGAACACCGGGGAGCTGTTTTTT	CASSGRLGQMNTGELFF
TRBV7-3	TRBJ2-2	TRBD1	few	TGTGCCAGCAGCTTTACAGGGGACGGCGGGGAGCTGTTTTTT	CASSFTGDGGELFF
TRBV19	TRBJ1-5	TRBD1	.	TGTGCCAGTAGTGGGACAGGGGGTAATCAGCCCCAGCATTTT	CASSGTGGNQPQHF
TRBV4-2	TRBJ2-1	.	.	TGTGCCAGCAGCCAACAGAGTAACAATGAGCAGTTCTTC	CASSQQSNNEQFF
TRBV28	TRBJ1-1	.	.	TGTGCCAGCAGTTTGGCCACTGAAGCTTTCTTT	CASSLATEAFF
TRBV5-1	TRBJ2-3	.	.	TGCGCCAGCAGCTTCGAGGGAACAGATACGCAGTATTTT	CASSFEGTDTQYF
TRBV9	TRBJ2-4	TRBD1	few	TGTGCCAGCAGCGTTAAGGGGGACAGCTTAGCCAAAAACATTCAGTACTTC	CASSVKGDSLAKNIQYF
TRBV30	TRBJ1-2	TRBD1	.	TGTGCCTGGTCGGACAGGGGAGACTATGGCTACACCTTC	CAWSDRGDYGYTF
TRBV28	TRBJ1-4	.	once	TGTGCCAGTACACAGGGATTTGCAACTAATGAAAAACTGTTTTTT	CASTQGFATNEKLFF
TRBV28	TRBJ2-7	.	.	TGTGCCAGCAGTCAACCGGGCCGAGCCTCCTACGAGCAGTACTTC	CASSQPGRASYEQYF
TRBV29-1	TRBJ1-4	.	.	TGCAGCGTTCAGGGAGCCCCTAATGAAAAACTGTTTTTT	CSVQGAPNEKLFF
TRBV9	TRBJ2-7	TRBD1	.	TGTGCCAGCAGCTTAAGAGGACAGGGGGTGGACGAGCAGTACTTC	CASSLRGQGVDEQYF
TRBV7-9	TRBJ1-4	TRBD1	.	TGTGCCAGTCAGGGACAGGAGAATGAAAAACTGTTTTTT	CASQGQENEKLFF
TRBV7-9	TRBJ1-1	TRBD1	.	TGTGCCAGCCGACAGGGCCGCATGAACACTGAAGCTTTCTTT	CASRQGRMNTEAFF
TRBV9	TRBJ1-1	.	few	TGTGCCAGCAGCGTAGCTTTGGGGCCTGGGGGTGAAGCTTTCTTT	CASSVALGPGGEAFF
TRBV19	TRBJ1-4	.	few	TGTGCCAGTAGCAATGAAAAACTGTTTTTT	CASSNEKLFF
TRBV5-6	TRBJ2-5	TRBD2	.	TGTGCCAGCAGCTTTGCGGGACTAGCCCAAGAGACCCAGTACTTC	CASSFAGLAQETQYF
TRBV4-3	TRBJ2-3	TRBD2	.	TGCGCCAGCAGCCAAGATCTGGGGCGGGGGGCCAAGGTAGCCGATACGCAGTATTTT	CASSQDLGRGAKVADTQYF
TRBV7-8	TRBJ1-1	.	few	TGTGCCAGCAGCTTTAGGATGAACACTGAAGCTTTCTTT	CASSFRMNTEAFF
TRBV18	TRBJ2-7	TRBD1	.	TGTGCCAGCTCACTCGACATTAGACAGGGGGACGAGCAGTACTTC	CASSLDIRQGDEQYF
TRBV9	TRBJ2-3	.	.	TGTGCCAGCAGCGTAGGAATGGAGTGGGCAGATACGCAGTATTTT	CASSVGMEWADTQYF
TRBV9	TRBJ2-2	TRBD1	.	TGTGCCAGCAGCGTAGGGGACAGGGGGCGGATCCAAAACACCCACCGGGAGCTGTTTTTT	CASSVGDRGRIQNTHRELFF
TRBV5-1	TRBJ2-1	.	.	TGCGCCAGCAGCTTGAGCCCAGAGCGCGATGAGCAGTTCTTC	CASSLSPERDEQFF
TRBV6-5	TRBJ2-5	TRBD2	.	TGTGCCAGCAGTTACTCGGGAGGGGTGGCCCAAGAGACCCAGTACTTC	CASSYSGGVAQETQYF
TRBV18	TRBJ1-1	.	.	TGTGCCAGCTCATGGGATATGAACACTGAAGCTTTCTTT	CASSWDMNTEAFF
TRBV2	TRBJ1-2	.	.	TGTGCCAGCAAGGAGGGCTCCAACTATGGCTACACCTTC	CASKEGSNYGYTF
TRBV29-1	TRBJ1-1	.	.	TGCAGCGTTGGGTCAGTAGGGTTTATGAACACTGAAGCTTTCTTT	CSVGSVGFMNTEAFF
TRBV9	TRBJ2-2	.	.	TGTGCCAGCAGCGTAGTTAGAGGGAGCGGGGAGCTGTTTTTT	CASSVVRGSGELFF
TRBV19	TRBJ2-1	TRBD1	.	TGTGCCAGTAGTCCGACAGGGAGCTCCTACAATGAGCAGTTCTTC	CASSPTGSSYNEQFF
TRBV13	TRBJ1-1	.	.	TGTGCCAGCAGCTTAGAAGTTCAGGGAAGAGACACTGAAGCTTTCTTT	CASSLEVQGRDTEAFF
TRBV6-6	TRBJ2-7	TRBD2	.	TGTGCCAGCAGTTCAGGCGGGGGGAACTACGAGCAGTACTTC	CASSSGGGNYEQYF
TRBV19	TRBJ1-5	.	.	TGTGCCAGTAGACGGAAGAGGGACGGCAATCAGCCCCAGCATTTT	CASRRKRDGNQPQHF
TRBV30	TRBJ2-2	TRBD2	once	TGTGCCTGGAGTTCTTTTGCGGGACTAGCGGGAGGGCCTAGCGGGGAGCTGTTTTTT	CAWSSFAGLAGGPSGELFF
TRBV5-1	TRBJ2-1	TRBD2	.	TGCGCCAGCAGCTTGGGGCTAGCGGGGCACAATGAGCAGTTCTTC	CASSLGLAGHNEQFF
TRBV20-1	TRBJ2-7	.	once	TGCAGTGCGGACCTTTCCTACGAGCAGTACTTC	CSADLSYEQYF
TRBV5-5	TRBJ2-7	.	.	TGTGCCAGCAGCTCAGAAATAGACACCCGCTACGAGCAGTACTTC	CASSSEIDTRYEQYF
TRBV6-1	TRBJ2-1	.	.	TGTGCCAGCAGTGAAATCTCGAGGGCCTACAATGAGCAGTTCTTC	CASSEISRAYNEQFF
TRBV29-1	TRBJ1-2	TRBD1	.	TGCAGCGTAGGACAGGGTAATGGCTACACCTTC	CSVGQGNGYTF
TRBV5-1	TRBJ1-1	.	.	TGCGCCAGCAGCTTGACAGGGATGGAAGCTTTCTTT	CASSLTGMEAFF
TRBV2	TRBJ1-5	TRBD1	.	TGTGCCAGCAGTGGGCAGGGGGGACAGCCCCAGCATTTT	CASSGQGGQPQHF
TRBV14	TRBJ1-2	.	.	TGTGCCAGCAGCCAGCACAGTAACTATGGCTACACCTTC	CASSQHSNYGYTF
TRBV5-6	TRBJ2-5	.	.	TGTGCCAGCAGCTTGGACACGGGAGAGACCCAGTACTTC	CASSLDTGETQYF
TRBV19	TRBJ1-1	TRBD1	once	TGTGCCAGTAGCCAACAGGGGGCTCCTAACACTGAAGCTTTCTTT	CASSQQGAPNTEAFF
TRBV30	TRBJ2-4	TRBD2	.	TGTGCCTGGAACTGGGCGGGGGGGACCATTCAGTACTTC	CAWNWAGGTIQYF
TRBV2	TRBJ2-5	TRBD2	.	TGTGCCAGCAGCCCCTACGGCGCGGGAGTGGGGGAGACCCAGTACTTC	CASSPYGAGVGETQYF
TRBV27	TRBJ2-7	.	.	TGTGCCAGCAGTTTATACAGGGCGGGCGAGCAGTACTTC	CASSLYRAGEQYF
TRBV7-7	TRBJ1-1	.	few	TGTGCTAGCAGCCAGCGGCGGGACTCTGAAGCTTTCTTT	CASSQRRDSEAFF
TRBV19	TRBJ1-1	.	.	TGTGCCAGTACCATTTATTGGGGTACCAGGGCTGAAGCTTTCTTT	CASTIYWGTRAEAFF
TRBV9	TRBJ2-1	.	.	TGTGCCAGCAGCGTAGCTACCCGCAATGAGCAGTTCTTC	CASSVATRNEQFF
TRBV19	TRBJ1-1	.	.	TGTGCCAGTAGGTCCGGGGCAAGGACTGAAGCTTTCTTT	CASRSGARTEAFF
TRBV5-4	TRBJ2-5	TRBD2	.	TGTGCCAGCAGCTCGGGACTAGCGGGCCAAGAGACCCAGTACTTC	CASSSGLAGQETQYF
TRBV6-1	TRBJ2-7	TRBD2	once	TGTGCCAGCAGTGAACTAGCGGCGTTTGGCCACGAGCAGTACTTC	CASSELAAFGHEQYF
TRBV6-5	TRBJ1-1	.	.	TGTGCTAGCAACAGGCCAAACACTGAAGCTTTCTTT	CASNRPNTEAFF
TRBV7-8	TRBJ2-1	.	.	TGTGCCAGCAGCTGGGCCCCGGGCGATGAGCAGTTCTTC	CASSWAPGDEQFF
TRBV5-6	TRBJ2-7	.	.	TGTGCCAGCAGCTTAAGGTTAATGTCTGGTTACGAGCAGTACTTC	CASSLRLMSGYEQYF
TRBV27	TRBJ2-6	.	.	TGTGCCAGCCCCCCCCGGGTCCCTGGGGCCAACGTCCTGACTTTC	CASPPRVPGANVLTF
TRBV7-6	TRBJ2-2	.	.	TGTGCCAGCAGCTTAAGCGGGGAGCTGTTTTTT	CASSLSGELFF